The clone carrying this TCR beta chain was recorded once. The entry originates in a study of blood T cell repertoires in COVID-19. Study details: T cells, B-cell-depleted T cells, or PBMCs provided the cDNA or gDNA that served as material.

Under the authors' procedure: Amplification of reference gene primers was used by the study to estimate nucleated cell counts. Clones were read by immunoSEQ multiplex PCR, and TCRdb kept only the in-frame ones, dropping some. That table is the source of V, J and clone size, and D and trimming were worked out from the DNA. The data hold fewer than 100,000 clones, with 84% observed a single time. In germline, CDR1 is LGHDT, CDR2 YNNKEL (reference sequence). The V gene lost 0 bases and the J gene lost 4 bases, with 13 bases spanning the gap. This CDR3 contains 16 residues. The TCR originated in a woman between 45 and 65 years old with acute or convalescent COVID-19. This chain links TRBV3-1 (or the pseudogene TRBV3-2) with TRBJ1-5; D perhaps matches TRBD1 (6 bases). The sequenced sample consisted of peripheral blood. The CDR3 nucleotides read TGTGCCAGCAGCCAAGATTCGGACAGCCCAAATCAGCCCCAGCATTTT. It translates to CASSQDSDSPNQPQHF.